This TCR beta chain was obtained from a study of T cell responses to AZD1222 COVID-19 vaccine (dated by TCRdb to the early 2020s). With respect to the entire study: AZD1222 recipients whose second dose came at about 4 weeks and those whose second dose came at about 12 weeks were combined into one group, since spike-specific TCR depth and breadth did not differ between the two schedules. Trial participants were enrolled by age into subgroups of 18-55, 56-69 and 70-plus years, and about 150, 27 and 61 TCR-sequenced participants, respectively, were included in these subgroups. A total of around 240 trial participants underwent TCR sequencing, of whom more than 200 had received two doses of AZD1222 and approximately 26 had received two doses of the MenACWY control vaccine. What the work shows at the level of the full study, not this receptor alone: Conclusions about previously exposed vaccinees are limited because only six or seven AZD1222 recipients were SARS-CoV-2 seropositive at baseline. The vaccine-associated CD4 TCRs covered the entire spike protein, and the dominant responses fell in regions 160-218 and 743-854. Epitopes outside the regions mutated in the B.1.351 and B.1.1.7 variants were reportedly recognized by nearly half of the unique spike-specific TCRs. Spike-specific TCR breadth and depth rose significantly after two AZD1222 doses compared with day 0 and with MenACWY recipients. Participants were mostly white British and included more females than males, and it was suggested by the authors that clonal diversity may have been underestimated. In the small 56-69-year group, the increase in depth fell short of significance, most likely because of low power. Because no day 14 peak-response samples were available, repertoires were characterized only after the peak T cell response.

This clone was seen just once. This receptor's antigen is unknown. Base qualities are missing; no much larger clone stands one base away. The CDR3 regions of human TCRbeta chains were analyzed by immunosequencing. In the authors' own workflow: Repertoire TCRs were checked for matches against a reference library of SARS-CoV-2-specific TCRs that had been generated using the MIRA antigen-specificity platform. Breadth meant the fraction of unique TCRs that were SARS-CoV-2-associated, whereas depth meant the fraction of total T cells that were SARS-CoV-2-associated. Using the MIRA data, every spike-specific TCR was mapped to the spike region that the TCR reacted to and assigned to either a CD4 or a CD8 class. Log10-transformed breadth and depth values were compared by one-way ANOVA with Sidak's multiple comparisons tests. TCRdb provides this immuneACCESS table in a form limited to in-frame rearrangements. Some clones are lacking; in checked studies, under half of them reflect an unresolved V gene, and why the rest are absent is not known. From that table come the V and J calls and clone size; the DNA was used to work out D and trimming. Present in this sample are some 190,000 clones, around 89% of which were seen just once. Approximately 6.9% of the sample is in the top ten clones.

V loses 4 bases of germline sequence and J loses 7 bases, and the interval between the two ends is 22 bases. The CDR3 starts with the cysteine, ends with the phenylalanine, and has 16 residues. The retained sequence is limited to the CDR3, 48 bases, with the frame set at the first base. The germline V gene specifies LGHNA as CDR1 and YNFKEQ as CDR2. The time point label corresponds to: baseline before first vaccination. Vaccinee samples came from UK trials COV001 and COV002, including a single-blind randomized controlled phase 2/3 trial of AZD1222 (ChAdOx1 nCoV-19) in healthy adults. Trial participant PBMC samples were collected at day 0 and day 28 after the second dose for TCRbeta chain sequencing.

Recombination linked TRBV4-2 to TRBJ1-2, with a tentative D gene TRBD1 over 6 matching bases. This TCR derives from an adult in good health. The sample in question was peripheral blood, obtained on day 0 of AZD1222 vaccination. The DNA reads TGTGCCAGCAGCCTCTCAGACGGGGGGCGAACGAGTGGCTACACCTTC. Translated, it gives CASSLSDGGRTSGYTF.